The rows below give T cell receptor beta chains drawn from one sample of a study of shared clonotypes between healthy human individuals. Here immunoSEQ multiplex PCR was the method, and the copy in TCRdb shows in-frame clones only, minus some. The sample contains about 490,000 clones, roughly 80% of which appear only once. The material sequenced was PBMCs. Receptors originate from a woman aged 40-49 years in good health. Some clones in this sample may be carry-over from other donors' samples. CDR3s include the opening cysteine and the closing phenylalanine or tryptophan. Fields, in order: D gene, J gene, clone size, V gene, CDR3 DNA, CDR3 protein. D genes are given only for firm matches. Not all rows give a size; the values are once, few, many and, for expanded clones, a class.

d_gene: TRBD2; j_gene: TRBJ2-5; abundance: NA; v_gene: TRBV11-2; CDR3nt: TGTGCCAGCAGCACCGGACTAGCGGGACAAGAGACCCAGTACTTC; CDR3aa: CASSTGLAGQETQYF
d_gene: TRBD1; j_gene: TRBJ2-6; abundance: NA; v_gene: TRBV28; CDR3nt: TGTGCCAGCAGTTTGGGGACAGGGGGCTCTGGGGCCAACGTCCTGACTTTC; CDR3aa: CASSLGTGGSGANVLTF
d_gene: NA; j_gene: TRBJ2-1; abundance: NA; v_gene: TRBV29-1; CDR3nt: TGCAGCGTAACATGGTCCTACAATGAGCAGTTCTTC; CDR3aa: CSVTWSYNEQFF
d_gene: TRBD1; j_gene: TRBJ2-7; abundance: NA; v_gene: TRBV6-1; CDR3nt: TGTGCCAGCACTTCGCAGGGACAGACCTACGAGCAGTACTTC; CDR3aa: CASTSQGQTYEQYF
d_gene: NA; j_gene: TRBJ1-2; abundance: NA; v_gene: TRBV28; CDR3nt: TGTGCCAGCATCAGTGGGACGAACTATGGCTACACCTTC; CDR3aa: CASISGTNYGYTF
d_gene: NA; j_gene: TRBJ1-5; abundance: NA; v_gene: TRBV6-5; CDR3nt: TGTGCCAGCAGACCCAACGGCCCTAGCAATCAGCCCCAGCATTTT; CDR3aa: CASRPNGPSNQPQHF
d_gene: NA; j_gene: TRBJ2-7; abundance: NA; v_gene: TRBV6-1; CDR3nt: TGTGCCAGCAGTGAAGCTGGGACGGCTACCTACGAGCAGTACTTC; CDR3aa: CASSEAGTATYEQYF
d_gene: TRBD2; j_gene: TRBJ2-5; abundance: NA; v_gene: TRBV11-2; CDR3nt: TGTGCCAGCAGCTTGGTGGGACTAGTGGAGACCCAGTACTTC; CDR3aa: CASSLVGLVETQYF
d_gene: TRBD2; j_gene: TRBJ2-1; abundance: NA; v_gene: TRBV5-1; CDR3nt: TGCGCCAGCAGCTTGGTGCGGGAGGGCCAGTCTGAGCAGTTCTTC; CDR3aa: CASSLVREGQSEQFF
d_gene: TRBD1; j_gene: TRBJ1-2; abundance: NA; v_gene: TRBV11-3; CDR3nt: TGTGCCAGCAGCCCTCGGACAGGGGGGAGGTATGGCTACACCTTC; CDR3aa: CASSPRTGGRYGYTF
d_gene: TRBD2; j_gene: TRBJ2-5; abundance: NA; v_gene: TRBV28; CDR3nt: TGTGCCAGCAGCGAGCGACTAGCGCCCAGTGAGACCCAGTACTTC; CDR3aa: CASSERLAPSETQYF
d_gene: NA; j_gene: TRBJ1-4; abundance: NA; v_gene: TRBV30; CDR3nt: TGTGCCTGGAGTGTGACAGTCTGGAGTGAAAAACTGTTTTTT; CDR3aa: CAWSVTVWSEKLFF
d_gene: NA; j_gene: TRBJ2-5; abundance: NA; v_gene: TRBV20-1; CDR3nt: TGCAGTGCAGTACATCGGGAGACCCAGTACTTC; CDR3aa: CSAVHRETQYF
d_gene: NA; j_gene: TRBJ2-7; abundance: NA; v_gene: TRBV28; CDR3nt: TGTGCCAGCAGACAGACAGCATTCTACGAGCAGTACTTC; CDR3aa: CASRQTAFYEQYF
d_gene: NA; j_gene: TRBJ2-1; abundance: NA; v_gene: TRBV9; CDR3nt: TGTGCCAGCAGCCAATCTGGCGGTTCCTACAATGAGCAGTTCTTC; CDR3aa: CASSQSGGSYNEQFF
d_gene: NA; j_gene: TRBJ1-2; abundance: few; v_gene: TRBV28; CDR3nt: TGTGCCAGCAGCCTGTCCGGCTATGGCTACACCTTC; CDR3aa: CASSLSGYGYTF
d_gene: NA; j_gene: TRBJ2-1; abundance: NA; v_gene: TRBV5-6; CDR3nt: TGTGCCAGCAGTTACCGGGACTCAGAAGAGTTCTTC; CDR3aa: CASSYRDSEEFF
d_gene: NA; j_gene: TRBJ2-7; abundance: NA; v_gene: TRBV5-5; CDR3nt: TGTGCCAGCAGCGCACTCGGGGGATTCTACGAGCAGTACTTC; CDR3aa: CASSALGGFYEQYF
d_gene: NA; j_gene: TRBJ1-5; abundance: NA; v_gene: TRBV19; CDR3nt: TGTGCCAGTAGTGCCTATGATCAGCCCCAGCATTTT; CDR3aa: CASSAYDQPQHF
d_gene: NA; j_gene: TRBJ1-3; abundance: NA; v_gene: TRBV19; CDR3nt: TGTGCCAGTTCTACAGGTGCTGGAAACACCATATATTTT; CDR3aa: CASSTGAGNTIYF
d_gene: NA; j_gene: TRBJ1-2; abundance: NA; v_gene: TRBV18; CDR3nt: TGTGCCAGCTCACCCCTCAACGGTGGCTACACCTTC; CDR3aa: CASSPLNGGYTF
d_gene: NA; j_gene: TRBJ1-5; abundance: NA; v_gene: TRBV30; CDR3nt: TGTGCCTGGAGTCCCAAGGGGGTGCGCAATCAGCCCCAGCATTTT; CDR3aa: CAWSPKGVRNQPQHF
d_gene: NA; j_gene: TRBJ2-7; abundance: NA; v_gene: TRBV28; CDR3nt: TGTGCCAGCACCGGATCTAGCGCCACGAGCTCCTACGAGCAGTACTTC; CDR3aa: CASTGSSATSSYEQYF
d_gene: NA; j_gene: TRBJ2-3; abundance: NA; v_gene: TRBV19; CDR3nt: TGTGCCAGTAGTATTGGTCCGAACACAGATACGCAGTATTTT; CDR3aa: CASSIGPNTDTQYF
d_gene: TRBD1; j_gene: TRBJ2-5; abundance: NA; v_gene: TRBV5-1; CDR3nt: TGCGCCAGCAGCTTCACCCCGGGACAGGAAGAGACCCAGTACTTC; CDR3aa: CASSFTPGQEETQYF
d_gene: TRBD2; j_gene: TRBJ2-5; abundance: NA; v_gene: TRBV9; CDR3nt: TGTGCCAGCAGCGTAGGGCTAGCGGGAGTAGGAGAGACCCAGTACTTC; CDR3aa: CASSVGLAGVGETQYF
d_gene: TRBD2; j_gene: TRBJ2-7; abundance: NA; v_gene: TRBV5-1; CDR3nt: TGCGCCAGCAGCTTCTCCTCCGCCAGGGTAGCGGGACCCTACGAGCAGTACTTC; CDR3aa: CASSFSSARVAGPYEQYF
d_gene: NA; j_gene: TRBJ2-2; abundance: NA; v_gene: TRBV6-5; CDR3nt: TGTGCCAGTAGCCGGGGTACTTTGAACACCGGGGAGCTGTTTTTT; CDR3aa: CASSRGTLNTGELFF
d_gene: TRBD2; j_gene: TRBJ2-1; abundance: NA; v_gene: TRBV7-8; CDR3nt: TGTGCCAGCAGCCGTGGGGTAGCGGGGTACAATGAGCAGTTCTTC; CDR3aa: CASSRGVAGYNEQFF